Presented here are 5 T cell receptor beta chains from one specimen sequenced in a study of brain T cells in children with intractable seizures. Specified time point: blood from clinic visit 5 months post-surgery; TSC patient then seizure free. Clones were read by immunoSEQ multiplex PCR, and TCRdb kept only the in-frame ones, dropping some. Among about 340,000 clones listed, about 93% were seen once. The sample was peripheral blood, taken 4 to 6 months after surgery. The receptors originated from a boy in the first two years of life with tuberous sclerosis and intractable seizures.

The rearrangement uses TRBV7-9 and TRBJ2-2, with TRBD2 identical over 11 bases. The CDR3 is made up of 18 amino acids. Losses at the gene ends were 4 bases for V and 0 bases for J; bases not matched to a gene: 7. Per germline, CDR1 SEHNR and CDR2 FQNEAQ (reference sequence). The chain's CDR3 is CASSYRPGLAANTGELFF. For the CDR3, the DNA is TGTGCCAGCAGCTACCGACCGGGACTAGCGGCGAACACCGGGGAGCTGTTTTTT.

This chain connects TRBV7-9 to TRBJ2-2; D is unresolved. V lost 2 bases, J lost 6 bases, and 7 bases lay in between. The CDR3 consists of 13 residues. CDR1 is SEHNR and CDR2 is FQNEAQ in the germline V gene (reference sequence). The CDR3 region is CASSLRDSGELFF. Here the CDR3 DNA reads TGTGCCAGCAGCTTAAGGGATTCCGGGGAGCTGTTTTTT.

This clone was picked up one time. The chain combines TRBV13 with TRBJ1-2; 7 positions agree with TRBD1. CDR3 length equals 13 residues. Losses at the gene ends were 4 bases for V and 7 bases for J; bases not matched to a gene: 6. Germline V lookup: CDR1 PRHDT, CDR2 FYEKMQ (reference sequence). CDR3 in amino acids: CASSSQQGPGYTF. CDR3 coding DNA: TGTGCCAGCAGCTCCCAACAGGGGCCTGGCTACACCTTC. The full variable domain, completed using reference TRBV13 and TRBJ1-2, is AAGVIQSPRHLIKEKRETATLKCYPIPRHDTVYWYQQGPGQDPQFLISFYEKMQSDKGSIPDRFSAQQFSDYHSELNMSSLELGDSALYFCASSSQQGPGYTFGSGTRLTVV.

The CDR3 nucleotides read TGTGCCAGCAGCTTATCAGGGGGCAGGCGGTATGGCTACACCTTC. Amino acid sequence: CASSLSGGRRYGYTF. The chain is built from TRBV5-4 and TRBJ1-2; 8 positions match TRBD1. Looked up from germline, CDR1 is SGHNT and CDR2 is YYREEE (reference sequence). The CDR3 runs 15 residues. J was trimmed by 5 bases and V by 2 bases; bases with no gene match: 8.

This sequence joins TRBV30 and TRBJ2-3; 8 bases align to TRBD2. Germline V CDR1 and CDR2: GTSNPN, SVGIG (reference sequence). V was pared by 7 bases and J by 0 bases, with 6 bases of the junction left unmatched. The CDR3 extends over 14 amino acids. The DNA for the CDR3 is TGTGCCTTCTACTCTAGCGGGAGCACAGATACGCAGTATTTT. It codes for CAFYSSGSTDTQYF.